The subject of this entry is one TCR beta chain. The antigen is unknown. Its ends do not fully match the called genes, so a read error is possible. Assay used: immunoSEQ multiplex PCR; TCRdb lists only in-frame clones, some missing. The repertoire includes about 110,000 clones, 85% to 95% of them detected once, and approximately 3.9% sits in the top ten. The sample originates from a study of brain T cells in children with intractable seizures. This CDR3 contains 14 residues. The V gene's germline CDR1 is LGHDT and CDR2 YNNKEL (reference sequence). Only cases whose brain tissue showed the highest T cell transcript signatures were sequenced. Patients received at least one anti-epileptic drug before surgery. Broader study findings: Patients' HCMV serostatus was unknown; virus specificity rests on CDR3 similarity alone.

The material was peripheral blood, obtained at surgery. The V gene is TRBV3-1 (or the pseudogene TRBV3-2), the J gene TRBJ2-7; no reliable D call. This clonotype originated in a boy under three years old with hemimegalencephaly and intractable seizures. CDR3: CASSQAKSSHEQYF. In nucleotides, the CDR3 is TGTGCCAGCAGCCAAGCTAAGAGCTCCCACGAGCAGTACTTC.